This TCR beta chain came from a study of cytotoxic CD8 clonotypes in ibrutinib-treated CLL. The germline V gene encodes CDR1 MGHDK and CDR2 SYGVNS. The CDR3 has 17 amino acids. The V gene lost 1 base and the J gene lost 7 bases, with 19 bases spanning the gap. Assay: immunoSEQ multiplex PCR; the TCRdb copy retains only in-frame clones and omits some. The sample lists roughly 160,000 clones, under 90% occurring once. The rearrangement uses TRBV25-1 and TRBJ2-2; D may be TRBD2 (7 bases). This TCR derives from a human donor with chronic lymphocytic leukemia. This specimen was PBMCs, taken after 24 months of ibrutinib treatment. This CDR3 is CASSESYKGGAIGELFF. The CDR3 coding sequence is TGTGCCAGCAGTGAATCATACAAAGGGGGGGCCATCGGGGAGCTGTTTTTT.